This T cell receptor beta chain was captured by sequencing in a study of T cell changes during pregnancy in multiple sclerosis. Germline CDR1 MNHNY, CDR2 SVGAGI (reference sequence). The trim removed 2 bases at V and 5 bases at J, leaving 9 bases unmatched. This CDR3 has 16 residues. The method was immunoSEQ multiplex PCR; TCRdb's version includes in-frame clones alone and lacks a portion of them. The top ten clones hold over 3.5% of a sample with under 80,000 clones, 80% to 95% of them seen once. This chain joins TRBV6-6 and TRBJ1-5; 7 nucleotides agree with TRBD1. The receptor was derived from a female donor in good health, enrolled as a control in a pregnancy study. The source material was peripheral blood, sampled after pregnancy. CDR3 protein: CASSYIPGTEDQPQHF. For the CDR3, the DNA is TGTGCCAGCAGTTACATACCCGGGACAGAAGATCAGCCCCAGCATTTT.